This T cell receptor beta chain is drawn from a study of T cells after yellow fever vaccination. Synthesis of TCR cDNA relied on 5'RACE template switching, which attached a universal primer site and UMIs. TCRdb fed the 5' RACE reads into MiXCR, producing one record per CDR3 protein. The table includes roughly 330,000 distinct CDR3 sequences, 3% to 4.5% detected once. Concerning this clonotype: Its antigen is not identified.

Study results and caveats: Peaking on day 5 versus 15, the secondary response was faster but weaker.

The CDR3 spans 13 residues. Germline V gene data show CDR1 as MGHRA and CDR2 as YSYEKL. Trimming shortened V by 3 bases and J by 3 bases, and 9 bases separated the two germline ends. The J gene is TRBJ2-7, the V gene TRBV4-1; D possibly corresponds to TRBD2 (6 bases). This specimen was PBMCs, taken 5 days after the yellow fever booster vaccination. The TCR was taken from a man aged 18 to 30 who received the YFV17D yellow fever vaccine. The chain's CDR3 is CASSHRLGYEQYV. In DNA form, the CDR3 reads TGCGCCAGCAGCCACAGACTAGGCTACGAGCAGTACGTC.